Below, 24 T cell receptor beta chains from the same sample are listed, as sequenced in a study of blood T cells in healthy people across ages. Through a sample-barcoded 5' primer and a J-beta primer mix, a second PCR was run for roughly 6 to 12 cycles. TCRdb called the 5' RACE reads again in MiXCR, with one record for every CDR3 protein. The data show about 760,000 distinct CDR3 sequences, around 25% seen once. These same data were also listed under a study on T cells of mothers and their children.

The sequenced sample was blood. The receptors here all came from a boy aged 5-17 years in good health.

This clonotype was seen more than once but under ten times. The chain uses TRBV6-2 or TRBV6-3 and TRBJ2-3; 7 bases match TRBD2. Germline V CDR1 and CDR2: MNHEY, SVGEGT. After removal of 7 bases from V and 0 bases from J, the junction contained 7 bases not matched to a gene. The CDR3 totals 15 residues. The CDR3 sequence: CASIHPGGSTDTQYF. For the CDR3, the DNA is TGTGCCAGCATTCACCCCGGGGGGAGCACAGATACGCAGTATTTT.

This clonotype was counted only a few times. The chain has TRBV5-1 and TRBJ1-6; D is possibly TRBD1 (5 bases). Germline V gene data show CDR1 as SGHRS and CDR2 as YFSETQ. V lost 0 bases and J 7 bases, leaving 14 bases between the germline ends. The CDR3 sequence is 16 residues long. The CDR3 protein is CASSLGQTLDNSPLHF. As DNA, the CDR3 is TGCGCCAGCAGCTTGGGACAGACTTTAGACAATTCACCCCTCCACTTT.

This clonotype appeared a few times. The chain combines TRBV7-2 with TRBJ2-5; 7 bases line up with TRBD2. This CDR3 has 15 residues. The germline V gene encodes CDR1 SGHTA and CDR2 FQGNSA. J was trimmed by 2 bases and V by 5 bases; bases with no gene match: 8. The CDR3 sequence is CASSGLAELQETQYF. Here the CDR3 DNA reads TGTGCCAGCAGCGGGCTAGCGGAACTACAAGAGACCCAGTACTTC.

The chain uses TRBV20-1 and TRBJ2-4; D is possibly TRBD2 (6 bases). Trimming left V 4 bases short and J 1 base short, with 14 bases between. The CDR3 consists of 15 residues. In germline, CDR1 is DFQATT, CDR2 SNEGSKA (reference sequence). The CDR3 here is CSATRAGGAKNIQYF. The CDR3 nucleotides read TGCAGTGCTACCAGGGCTGGGGGGGCCAAAAACATTCAGTACTTC.

This clonotype was counted a few times. The chain recombines TRBV6-1 with TRBJ2-1; 9 positions agree with TRBD1. The CDR3 has 17 amino acids. CDR1 MNHNS and CDR2 SASEGT come from the germline V gene. V shed 9 bases, J shed 8 bases, and the junction held 20 bases outside the gene matches. CDR3 sequence: CASGSYFGQGSLYEQFF. In nucleotides, the CDR3 is TGTGCCAGTGGTTCGTACTTCGGACAGGGGTCTTTGTATGAGCAGTTCTTC.

This clonotype was picked up a small number of times. This rearrangement joins TRBV6-5 to TRBJ1-3; D unclear. The CDR3 length is 12 residues. Germline V CDR1 and CDR2: MNHEY, SVGAGI. The germline V and J ends were trimmed by 6 bases and 0 bases, with 3 bases remaining between them. The CDR3 sequence is CASRSSGNTIYF. CDR3 nucleotide sequence: TGTGCCAGCAGGAGCTCTGGAAACACCATATATTTT.

This chain uses TRBV7-8 with TRBJ2-3; maybe TRBD1 (5 bases). Germline V gene lookup returns CDR1 SGHVS and CDR2 FQNEAQ. V lost 5 bases, J lost 0 bases, and 12 bases lay in between. The CDR3 runs 15 residues. The DNA of the CDR3 is TGTGCCAGCAGCGAGGACAAGGGAAGCACAGATACGCAGTATTTT. This translates into CASSEDKGSTDTQYF.

On this clonotype itself: A much larger clone differs by one base, so this may be a read error. V gene TRBV7-2 combines with J gene TRBJ1-2; D ambiguous. Trimming left V 1 base short and J 5 bases short, with 5 bases between. The CDR3 runs 12 residues. Germline lookup yields CDR1 SGHTA and CDR2 FQGNSA. The CDR3 protein is CASSLDRYGYTF. The CDR3 DNA reads as TGTGCCAGCAGCTTAGACAGATATGGCTACACCTTC.

The chain has TRBV12-3 or TRBV12-4 and TRBJ2-7, with D tentatively TRBD2 (6 bases). The CDR3 has 15 amino acids. The germline V and J ends were trimmed by 6 bases and 1 base, with 16 bases remaining between them. The CDR3 nucleotides read TGTGCCAGCAGGGGGGACTTCGACGTTTCCTACGAGCAGTACTTC. Translation gives CASRGDFDVSYEQYF.

This clonotype was seen a few times. The chain is built from TRBV10-3 and TRBJ1-2, with 8 bases fitting TRBD1. The germline V gene has CDR1 ENHRY and CDR2 SYGVKD. There are 15 residues in the CDR3. V shed 0 bases and J 5 bases; nucleotides not matched to a gene: 5. Here the CDR3 DNA reads TGTGCCATCAGTGAGTCGGCAGGGGGCGGATATGGCTACACCTTC. Protein sequence: CAISESAGGGYGYTF.

This clonotype showed up just a few times. The J gene is TRBJ2-7, the V gene TRBV29-1; D could derive from TRBD1 or TRBD2 (5 bases each). Trimming left V 3 bases short and J 0 bases short, with 18 bases between. The CDR3 sequence is 16 residues long. In germline, CDR1 is SQVTM, CDR2 ANQGSEA. CDR3 nucleotides: TGCAGCGTTGAGCGGGTCACCCGGGACCTCTCCTACGAGCAGTACTTC. Amino acids: CSVERVTRDLSYEQYF.

The chain carries TRBV29-1 and TRBJ1-2; 7 bases agree with TRBD1. Germline values: CDR1 SQVTM, CDR2 ANQGSEA. CDR3 length: 12 amino acids. With 4 bases clipped from V and 4 bases from J, the junction kept 3 bases outside the gene matches. CDR3 sequence reads: CSVGAGGYGYTF. CDR3 in DNA: TGCAGCGTTGGGGCAGGGGGCTATGGCTACACCTTC.

This clonotype was detected only a few times. The chain uses TRBV7-3 and TRBJ2-3, with D hard to call. The ends were cut back, 0 bases at V and 5 bases at J, with 9 bases in the middle. This CDR3 region has 14 residues. Germline assignment: CDR1 SGHTA and CDR2 FQGTGA. The CDR3 spells CASSLTGRQDTQYF. The CDR3, as DNA: TGTGCCAGCAGCTTAACGGGAAGGCAAGATACGCAGTATTTT.

The V call is TRBV10-3, the J call TRBJ1-2; 7 nucleotides align to TRBD1. This CDR3 has 13 residues. V shed 1 base, J shed 8 bases, and the junction held 4 bases outside the gene matches. Germline V gives CDR1 ENHRY, CDR2 SYGVKD. The CDR3 protein is CAISEWTGEGYTF. Written as DNA, the CDR3 is TGTGCCATCAGTGAGTGGACAGGCGAGGGCTACACCTTC.

This clonotype was detected only a few times. The rearrangement joins TRBV6-1 to TRBJ2-1, with 7 nucleotides matching TRBD2. There are 14 residues in the CDR3. The ends lost 6 bases at V and 6 bases at J; junction bases unmatched: 8. Looked up from germline, CDR1 is MNHNS and CDR2 is SASEGT. DNA for the CDR3: TGTGCCAGCAGCGACCATCTAGCGGTCAATGAGCAGTTCTTC. The encoded protein is CASSDHLAVNEQFF.

The chain carries TRBV5-4 and TRBJ2-7; 8 nucleotides agree with TRBD1. The CDR3 runs to 15 residues. After removal of 4 bases from V and 2 bases from J, the junction contained 8 bases not matched to a gene. The germline V gene encodes CDR1 SGHNT and CDR2 YYREEE (reference sequence). CDR3 sequence: CASSPDRGRTYEQYF. The DNA for the CDR3 is TGTGCCAGCAGCCCCGACAGGGGAAGGACCTACGAGCAGTACTTC.

J is TRBJ2-1 and V is TRBV29-1, with 7 bases aligning to TRBD2. This CDR3 comprises 15 residues. After removal of 2 bases from V and 4 bases from J, the junction contained 8 bases not matched to a gene. Germline CDR1 and CDR2: SQVTM and ANQGSEA. The CDR3 DNA reads TGCAGCGTTGAAACCCCAGGGAGGGGTTACAATGAGCAGTTCTTC. It codes for CSVETPGRGYNEQFF.

The V gene is TRBV20-1, the J gene TRBJ1-1, with 9 bases aligning to TRBD1. This CDR3 comprises 15 residues. From germline, CDR1 is DFQATT and CDR2 SNEGSKA (reference sequence). The V gene end was trimmed by 0 bases and the J gene end by 4 bases; junction bases not matched to a gene: 6. The chain's CDR3 is CSARDRDRELTEAFF. CDR3 sequence (DNA): TGCAGTGCTAGAGACCGGGACAGGGAGCTCACTGAAGCTTTCTTT.

The genes are TRBV6-5 and TRBJ2-7, with D perhaps TRBD2 (5 bases). CDR1 MNHEY and CDR2 SVGAGI come from the germline V gene. This CDR3 is 14 amino acids long. V dropped 7 bases and J dropped 2 bases, with 15 bases sitting between them. The CDR3 DNA reads TGTGCCAGCACGGCCCCAGCCGGGACCTACGAGCAGTACTTC. Translation gives CASTAPAGTYEQYF.

This clonotype was counted only a few times. V gene TRBV27 combines with J gene TRBJ1-1; D uncertain. Germline loops: CDR1 MNHEY, CDR2 SMNVEV (reference sequence). The V end lost 6 bases, the J end lost 1 base, and 6 bases lay between the germline ends. The CDR3 is 12 residues long. In DNA form, the CDR3 reads TGTGCCAGCAGGGACCCGAACACTGAAGCTTTCTTT. Protein: CASRDPNTEAFF.

This clonotype occurred a few times. This chain connects TRBV11-2 to TRBJ2-5; no definite D call. The J call is uncertain, as TRBJ2-7 better fits the DNA end. Germline V CDR1 and CDR2: SGHAT, FQNNGV. The CDR3 has 15 amino acids. In DNA, the CDR3 is TGTGCCAGCAGCCACGACGGGTTCTACTCCTACGAGCAGTACTTC. Translation gives CASSHDGFYSYEQYF.

V is TRBV28 and J is TRBJ2-2; D not resolved. V dropped 6 bases and J dropped 1 base, with 12 bases sitting between them. Germline values: CDR1 MDHEN, CDR2 SYDVKM. This CDR3 has 15 residues. In nucleotides, the CDR3 is TGTGCCAGCAGACCAAGGACGGAGAACACCGGGGAGCTGTTTTTT. Translating gives CASRPRTENTGELFF.

This clonotype was seen repeatedly, ten times or more. V and J are TRBV4-1 and TRBJ2-1; D uncertain. V was cut by 1 base and J by 6 bases, with 4 bases left in between. The CDR3 length is 12 residues. The germline V gene encodes CDR1 MGHRA and CDR2 YSYEKL. CDR3 residues: CASSQVVNEQFF. For the CDR3, the DNA is TGCGCCAGCAGCCAAGTTGTCAATGAGCAGTTCTTC.

V is TRBV6-1 and J is TRBJ1-6, with a tentative D call TRBD1 (5 bases). Germline CDR1 is MNHNS and CDR2 is SASEGT. This CDR3 spans 18 amino acids. Between the trimmed V and J ends, which lost 0 bases and 5 bases, there was a span of 17 bases. The CDR3 sequence is CASSEAPFLTADNSPLHF. The CDR3 nucleotides are TGTGCCAGCAGTGAAGCCCCTTTCCTGACAGCAGATAATTCACCCCTCCACTTT.